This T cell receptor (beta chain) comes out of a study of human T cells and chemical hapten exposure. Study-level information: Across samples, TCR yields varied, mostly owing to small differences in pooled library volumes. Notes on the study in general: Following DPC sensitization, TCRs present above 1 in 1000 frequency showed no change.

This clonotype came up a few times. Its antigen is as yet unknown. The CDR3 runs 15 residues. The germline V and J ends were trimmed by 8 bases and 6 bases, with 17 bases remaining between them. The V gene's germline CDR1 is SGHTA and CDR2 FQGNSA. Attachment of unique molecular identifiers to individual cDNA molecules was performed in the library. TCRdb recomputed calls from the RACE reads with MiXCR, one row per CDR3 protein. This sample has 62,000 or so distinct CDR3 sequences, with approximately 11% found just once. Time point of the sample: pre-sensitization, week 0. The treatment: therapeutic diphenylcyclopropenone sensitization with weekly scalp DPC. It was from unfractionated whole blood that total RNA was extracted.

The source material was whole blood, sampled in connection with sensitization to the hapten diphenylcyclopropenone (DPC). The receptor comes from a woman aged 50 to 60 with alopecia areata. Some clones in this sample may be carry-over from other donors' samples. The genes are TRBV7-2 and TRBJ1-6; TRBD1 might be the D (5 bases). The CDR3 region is CASRQPGTSNSPLHF. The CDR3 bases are TGTGCCAGCCGACAACCCGGGACGTCTAATTCACCCCTCCACTTT.